This entry is about one T cell receptor (beta chain). The target antigen is unknown. This specimen belongs to a study of cytomegalovirus exposure and HLA in healthy donors. The study, taken as a whole, reports: A later analysis, which compared TCR beta chains of equal frequency, found the HLA-associated ones more clonally expanded. Analyses of presence/absence relied on an assumption of roughly uniform sequencing depth across donors. Overall, under 200 TCR beta chains were annotated as cytomegalovirus-associated.

The PCR was carried out with 60 Vbeta primers and 13 Jbeta primers. The repertoire was sequenced with immunoSEQ multiplex PCR; TCRdb's copy has only in-frame clones and lacks some. The sample records 100,000 to 120,000 clones, over 60% being singletons. The sequenced material came from PBMCs. This receptor was taken from a woman aged 60-75 years in good health and CMV-seropositive.

The DNA of the CDR3 is TGTGCCAGTAGTATGTTGGCGGGACAGGGGGCCCGGGGCTACACCTTC. Translated: CASSMLAGQGARGYTF. This chain links TRBV19 with TRBJ1-2, with 12 bases aligning to TRBD1. In germline, CDR1 is LNHDA, CDR2 SQIVND (reference sequence). The V segment lost 3 bases and the J segment 8 bases; nucleotides outside the gene matches: 10. The CDR3 covers 16 residues.